A single sample gave rise to the 9 T cell receptor beta chains below, sequenced in a study of CD8+ T cells in alopecia areata. Investigators isolated RNA and reverse transcribed it into cDNA to act as the sequencing template. Only in-frame clones appear in the TCRdb table, and some are missing; sequencing was by immunoSEQ multiplex PCR. The sample includes around 100,000 clones, around 53% of them seen just once. Treatment denoted: oral pan-JAK inhibitor, 5-10 mg twice daily. This specimen was CD8+ T cells sorted from blood, taken at week 24, from a patient treated with tofacitinib. The receptors shown here come from a human donor with alopecia areata.

The gene calls are TRBV27 and TRBJ2-1; TRBD2 matches at 14 bases. Germline CDR1 is MNHEY and CDR2 is SMNVEV (reference sequence). The V and J ends lost 2 bases and 8 bases, in that order; junction bases with no gene match: 8. The CDR3 is made up of 17 amino acids. Here the CDR3 reads CASSLRTSGGPGDEQFF. In DNA form, the CDR3 reads TGTGCCAGCAGTTTAAGGACTAGCGGGGGGCCGGGTGATGAGCAGTTCTTC.

The V call is TRBV7-2, the J call TRBJ2-7; the match to TRBD1 covers 10 bases. Germline CDR1 SGHTA, CDR2 FQGNSA. The CDR3 consists of 13 residues. After removal of 6 bases from V and 3 bases from J, the junction contained 2 bases not matched to a gene. This chain's CDR3 is CASRRDRGYEQYF. DNA of the CDR3: TGTGCCAGCAGACGGGACAGGGGCTACGAGCAGTACTTC.

J is TRBJ1-1 and V is TRBV11-2; D possibly corresponds to TRBD1 (5 bases). Deletions cut 4 bases from V and 3 bases from J, with 12 bases between. This CDR3 spans 14 amino acids. Germline-derived CDR1 and CDR2 are SGHAT and FQNNGV. The CDR3 DNA is TGTGCCAGCAGCTCCATGGGGGGGGACACTGAAGCTTTCTTT. Translated: CASSSMGGDTEAFF.

This clone was counted between two and nine times. The chain has TRBV9 and TRBJ2-7; D is uncertain. The germline V gene encodes CDR1 SGDLS and CDR2 YYNGEE. This CDR3 has 20 amino acids. The germline V and J ends were trimmed by 0 bases and 0 bases, with 25 bases remaining between them. In DNA, the CDR3 is TGTGCCAGCAGCGTAGTTGGTCCGGCAACAGCTAACCCCCACTCCTACGAGCAGTACTTC. Its protein is CASSVVGPATANPHSYEQYF.

This clone was counted a few times. The chain has TRBV7-9 and TRBJ1-4, with D possibly matching TRBD1 (6 bases). Germline assignment: CDR1 SEHNR and CDR2 FQNEAQ (reference sequence). Trimming removed 6 bases from V and 8 bases from J, with 19 bases in between. The CDR3 is made up of 15 amino acids. The CDR3 DNA is TGTGCCAGCAGTATAACAGGGTCGCCTTCCGAAAAACTGTTTTTT. Its protein is CASSITGSPSEKLFF.

V and J are TRBV9 and TRBJ2-6; tentatively, D is TRBD1 or TRBD2 (5 bases each). CDR3 length equals 20 residues. V dropped 2 bases and J dropped 1 base, with 22 bases sitting between them. CDR1 is SGDLS, CDR2 YYNGEE, per germline. The CDR3 region is CASSVLVERGVRSGANVLTF. CDR3 bases: TGTGCCAGCAGCGTCCTTGTCGAAAGGGGAGTAAGATCTGGGGCCAACGTCCTGACTTTC.

The chain uses TRBV4-1 and TRBJ2-7; D unclear. This CDR3 spans 13 amino acids. The V gene lost 4 bases and the J gene lost 4 bases, with 11 bases spanning the gap. The germline V gene has CDR1 MGHRA and CDR2 YSYEKL. This chain's CDR3 is CASSPPQSYEQYF. CDR3 sequence (DNA): TGCGCCAGCAGCCCTCCCCAGTCTTACGAGCAGTACTTC.

The rearrangement uses TRBV30 and TRBJ1-5, with D unresolved. Trimming took off 0 bases at V and 5 bases at J, with 8 bases between the two ends. The CDR3 is made up of 13 amino acids. Germline CDR1 and CDR2: GTSNPN and SVGIG (reference sequence). The CDR3 sequence is CAWSVPPDQPQHF. The CDR3 DNA reads as TGTGCCTGGAGTGTACCTCCAGATCAGCCCCAGCATTTT.

V gene TRBV4-1 combines with J gene TRBJ1-6; D not resolved. Germline CDR1 reads MGHRA; CDR2 reads YSYEKL. V was pared by 4 bases and J by 10 bases, with 11 bases between. This CDR3 contains 13 residues. The CDR3 DNA is TGCGCCAGCAGCCTCCGAACCCCCTCACCCCTCCACTTT. The encoded protein is CASSLRTPSPLHF.